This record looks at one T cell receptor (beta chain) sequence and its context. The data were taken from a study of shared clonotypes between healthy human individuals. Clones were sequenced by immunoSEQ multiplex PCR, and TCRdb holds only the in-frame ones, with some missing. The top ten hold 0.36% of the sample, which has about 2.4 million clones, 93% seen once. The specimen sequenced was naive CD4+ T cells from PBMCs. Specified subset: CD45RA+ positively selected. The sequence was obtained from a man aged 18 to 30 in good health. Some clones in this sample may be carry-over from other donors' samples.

In DNA, the CDR3 is TGTGCCTGGAGCCCCGGAATAGCGGGAGGGAACGAGCAGTACTTC. It is translated as CAWSPGIAGGNEQYF. The J gene is TRBJ2-7, the V gene TRBV30, with 11 nucleotides matching TRBD2. The CDR3 covers 15 residues. V shed 3 bases, J shed 5 bases, and the junction held 9 bases outside the gene matches. CDR1 is GTSNPN and CDR2 is SVGIG in the germline V gene (reference sequence).